A single TCR beta chain is shown here with its context. This specimen belongs to a study of blood T cell repertoires in COVID-19. Across the whole study: The United States, Italy and Spain provided the acute and convalescent COVID-19 samples. PBMCs, B-cell-depleted T cells, or T cells provided the cDNA or gDNA that made up the material.

Original data processing: From reference gene primer amplification, estimates of nucleated cell counts were derived. TCRdb keeps only in-frame clones here, not all; method: immunoSEQ multiplex PCR. The DNA was the basis for D and trimming; V, J and clone size are from that table. Of approximately 3,800 clones listed, approximately 90% are singletons. The V gene end was trimmed by 5 bases and the J gene end by 12 bases; junction bases not matched to a gene: 12. Germline V CDR1 and CDR2: SGHVS, FNYEAQ. The length of the CDR3 is 13 residues. The rearrangement joins TRBV7-6 to TRBJ1-1, with 7 nucleotides matching TRBD1. The sequenced material came from peripheral blood. The source of this sequence is a man aged 50 to 59 with active COVID-19. CDR3: CASSEGLGQSPFF. The CDR3, as DNA: TGTGCCAGCAGCGAAGGCCTGGGACAGTCTCCTTTCTTT.